These 27 T cell receptor beta chains came from one sample sequenced in a study of cytomegalovirus exposure and HLA in healthy donors. Primers for the PCR totalled 60 Vbeta and 13 Jbeta. Clones were read by immunoSEQ multiplex PCR, and TCRdb kept only the in-frame ones, dropping some. The table records about 140,000 clones, 65% to 70% of them present only once. The sample consisted of PBMCs. The receptors were gathered from a man aged 25-40 years in good health and CMV-seropositive.

The rearrangement links TRBV30 to TRBJ2-3; 10 bases match TRBD2. Per the germline V gene, CDR1 is GTSNPN and CDR2 is SVGIG (reference sequence). The ends lost 2 bases at V and 4 bases at J; junction bases unmatched: 12. The CDR3 covers 17 residues. CDR3 residues: CAWSHGGGLAGADTQYF. As DNA, the CDR3 is TGTGCCTGGAGTCACGGGGGTGGGCTAGCGGGAGCAGATACGCAGTATTTT.

The V and J genes are TRBV5-8 and TRBJ1-5; D remains unclear. The CDR3 is made up of 15 amino acids. Trimming cost V 4 bases and J 1 base, with 12 bases left between them. CDR1 is SGHTS, CDR2 YDEGEE, per germline. The CDR3: CASSHGWASNQPQHF. The CDR3 region has the DNA TGTGCCAGCAGCCATGGGTGGGCGAGCAATCAGCCCCAGCATTTT.

V gene TRBV5-4 combines with J gene TRBJ2-5; TRBD2 matches at 9 bases. The CDR3 consists of 16 residues. Looked up from germline, CDR1 is SGHNT and CDR2 is YYREEE (reference sequence). Unmatched junction bases numbered 7, after V lost 1 base and J lost 3 bases. This chain's CDR3 is CASSLYGGRAEETQYF. The CDR3, as DNA: TGTGCCAGCAGCTTGTACGGCGGGAGGGCCGAAGAGACCCAGTACTTC.

The chain carries TRBV7-2 and TRBJ2-7, with 7 bases identical to TRBD1. Germline loops: CDR1 SGHTA, CDR2 FQGNSA. V lost 2 bases to trimming and J lost 7 bases; unmatched junction nucleotides: 17. The CDR3 spans 17 residues. This CDR3 is CASSLPQGETYSEEQYF. CDR3 coding DNA: TGTGCCAGCAGCTTACCCCAGGGGGAGACCTACTCGGAAGAGCAGTACTTC.

V and J are TRBV7-9 and TRBJ1-2, with D tentatively TRBD1 (5 bases). Trimming took off 6 bases at V and 5 bases at J, with 19 bases between the two ends. CDR3 length: 15 amino acids. Looked up from germline, CDR1 is SEHNR and CDR2 is FQNEAQ (reference sequence). DNA for the CDR3: TGTGCCAGCAGTCCTCTGGGGACTCGAGGGTATGGCTACACCTTC. Its protein product is CASSPLGTRGYGYTF.

With respect to this clone: This sample also contains other DNA sequences that code for the same CDR3. The rearrangement joins TRBV6-5 to TRBJ2-7, with D possibly TRBD2 on 5 matching bases. The ends were cut back, 5 bases at V and 3 bases at J, with 8 bases in the middle. Germline CDR1 MNHEY, CDR2 SVGAGI. CDR3 size: 12 residues. This CDR3 reads CASSPTSYEQYF. DNA for the CDR3: TGTGCCAGCAGTCCAACTAGCTACGAGCAGTACTTC.

The chain carries TRBV11-2 and TRBJ2-7; D perhaps matches TRBD2 (6 bases). This CDR3 has 15 residues. Trimming pared 1 base from V and 2 bases from J, leaving 12 bases between. Germline V gene data show CDR1 as SGHAT and CDR2 as FQNNGV. CDR3 residues: CASSLGLAGTYEQYF. The CDR3 coding sequence is TGTGCCAGCAGCTTAGGGCTCGCGGGGACCTACGAGCAGTACTTC. Full variable domain (outside the CDR3, taken from reference TRBV11-2 and TRBJ2-7): EAGVAQSPRYKIIEKRQSVAFWCNPISGHATLYWYQQILGQGPKLLIQFQNNGVVDDSQLPKDRFSAERLKGVDSTLKIQPAKLEDSAVYLCASSLGLAGTYEQYFGPGTRLTVT.

V and J are TRBV2 and TRBJ1-5; D is unclear. Trimming cost V 5 bases and J 6 bases, with 11 bases left between them. The CDR3 sequence is 13 residues long. The germline gives CDR1 SNHLY, CDR2 FYNNEI. The CDR3 here is CASSRLGGQPQHF. The CDR3 region has the DNA TGTGCCAGCAGTCGCCTCGGTGGTCAGCCCCAGCATTTT.

This rearrangement joins TRBV5-1 to TRBJ2-1, with 10 nucleotides matching TRBD2. V lost 2 bases, J lost 6 bases, and 5 bases stayed unmatched. The germline V gene encodes CDR1 SGHRS and CDR2 YFSETQ. The CDR3 is 15 residues long. The CDR3 is CASSFGASGSNEQFF. For the CDR3, the DNA is TGCGCCAGCAGCTTCGGGGCTAGCGGGAGCAATGAGCAGTTCTTC.

The rearrangement joins TRBV28 to TRBJ2-3, with TRBD1 matching 9 bases. The ends lost 6 bases at V and 4 bases at J; junction bases unmatched: 8. Germline V gene sequence: CDR1 MDHEN, CDR2 SYDVKM. The CDR3 loop spans 15 amino acids. As DNA, the CDR3 is TGTGCCAGCAGAATCGGACAGGGGTACGCAGATACGCAGTATTTT. Amino acids: CASRIGQGYADTQYF.

This chain links TRBV2 with TRBJ2-7, with 11 nucleotides matching TRBD1. CDR1 and CDR2 from the germline V gene are SNHLY and FYNNEI. CDR3 length: 12 amino acids. V shed 8 bases and J 5 bases; nucleotides not matched to a gene: 2. The CDR3 DNA reads TGTGCCAGCCGGGACAGGGGGGACGAGCAGTACTTC. Translating it yields CASRDRGDEQYF.

The chain employs TRBV10-1 and TRBJ2-1, with TRBD2 identical over 7 bases. Trimming at V came to 2 bases and at J to 8 bases, leaving 9 bases not matched to a gene. Looked up from germline, CDR1 is WNHNN and CDR2 is SYGVQD (reference sequence). The CDR3 loop spans 15 amino acids. The CDR3 protein is CASSEAGTTHHEQFF. CDR3 in DNA: TGCGCCAGCAGTGAGGCCGGGACTACCCATCATGAGCAGTTCTTC.

With regard to this clone: The sample carries other DNA sequences with the same CDR3. The V and J genes are TRBV5-1 and TRBJ2-5, with 8 nucleotides matching TRBD1. The CDR3 runs 15 residues. The germline V gene has CDR1 SGHRS and CDR2 YFSETQ. J gave up 4 bases and V 4 bases, and 9 bases lay outside the gene matches. CDR3 loop: CASSLMTGVGETQYF. DNA of the CDR3: TGCGCCAGCAGCCTTATGACAGGGGTCGGAGAGACCCAGTACTTC.

The chain employs TRBV9 and TRBJ2-4; 7 bases fit TRBD1. Germline assignment: CDR1 SGDLS and CDR2 YYNGEE. The CDR3 has 14 amino acids. V shed 3 bases and J 11 bases; nucleotides not matched to a gene: 11. The CDR3 spells CASSADRVSAVQYF. The CDR3 region has the DNA TGTGCCAGCAGCGCAGACAGGGTATCCGCGGTTCAGTACTTC.

This clone came up a few times. The chain carries TRBV4-2 and TRBJ2-5; D may be TRBD1 (5 bases). The J call is doubtful: the DNA matches TRBJ2-7 better. The CDR3 runs to 15 residues. CDR1 is LGHNA and CDR2 is YNFKEQ in the germline V gene. DNA of the CDR3: TGTGCCAGCAGCCAAGATAGGGGCGGTGCCTACGAGCAGTACTTC. Protein sequence: CASSQDRGGAYEQYF.

This clone was counted between two and nine times. V and J are TRBV4-2 and TRBJ2-5; unclear D gene. Trimming took off 0 bases at V and 4 bases at J, with 9 bases between the two ends. The CDR3 covers 14 residues. Looked up from germline, CDR1 is LGHNA and CDR2 is YNFKEQ. CDR3 loop: CASSQDSVPETQYF. The CDR3, as DNA: TGTGCCAGCAGCCAAGATTCTGTTCCAGAGACCCAGTACTTC.

V is TRBV7-9 and J is TRBJ2-5, with 7 bases identical to TRBD2. The J call is uncertain, as TRBJ2-7 better fits the DNA end. The CDR3 runs 16 residues. CDR1 is SEHNR and CDR2 is FQNEAQ in the germline V gene (reference sequence). The CDR3 nucleotides read TGTGCCAGCAGCTTAGAGCGGGGCGGGAACTCCTACGAGCAGTACTTC. Translated, it gives CASSLERGGNSYEQYF.

This clone was counted a few times. The chain joins TRBV5-1 to TRBJ1-1; tentatively, D is TRBD1 (6 bases). CDR3 length: 15 residues. V gave up 0 bases and J gave up 6 bases, with 15 bases separating them. Germline CDR1 and CDR2: SGHRS and YFSETQ. The CDR3 DNA reads TGCGCCAGCAGCTTGGCCGGGGGGGCCCGCGCTGAAGCTTTCTTT. This translates into CASSLAGGARAEAFF.

The J gene is TRBJ2-7, the V gene TRBV2; 8 bases are shared with TRBD2. Germline assignment: CDR1 SNHLY and CDR2 FYNNEI. The CDR3 is 16 residues long. V gave up 4 bases and J gave up 3 bases; unmatched junction bases: 11. CDR3 bases: TGTGCCAGCAGTGGGAACACCGGGACTAGTTACTACGAGCAGTACTTC. Its translation: CASSGNTGTSYYEQYF.

The rearrangement links TRBV2 to TRBJ2-2, with 7 bases matching TRBD2. CDR3 length: 17 amino acids. Germline V lookup: CDR1 SNHLY, CDR2 FYNNEI. The junction had 16 bases not matched to a gene; V was cut back by 6 bases and J by 6 bases. CDR3 sequence: CASSPGPSPAGAGELFF. Here the CDR3 DNA reads TGTGCCAGCAGCCCAGGTCCTAGCCCGGCGGGGGCCGGGGAGCTGTTTTTT.

The V gene is TRBV9, the J gene TRBJ2-5; D is perhaps TRBD1 (6 bases). V was clipped by 2 bases and J by 4 bases, with 9 bases between them. CDR3 size: 13 residues. Germline V CDR1 and CDR2: SGDLS, YYNGEE. The CDR3 DNA reads TGTGCCAGCAGCGTTACAGGGCCAGAGACCCAGTACTTC. Translation gives CASSVTGPETQYF. The full variable domain, with the rest looked up from reference TRBV9 and TRBJ2-5, is DSGVTQTPKHLITATGQRVTLRCSPRSGDLSVYWYQQSLDQGLQFLIQYYNGEERAKGNILERFSAQQFPDLHSELNLSSLELGDSALYFCASSVTGPETQYFGPGTRLLVL.

The chain carries TRBV27 and TRBJ2-3, with TRBD1 matching 12 bases. With 4 bases clipped from V and 5 bases from J, the junction kept 13 bases outside the gene matches. The CDR3 extends over 18 amino acids. Germline assignment: CDR1 MNHEY and CDR2 SMNVEV (reference sequence). Here the CDR3 reads CASSSAVRDRGHGDTQYF. The CDR3 DNA sequence: TGTGCCAGCAGTTCCGCGGTCCGGGACAGGGGGCATGGAGATACGCAGTATTTT.

The chain carries TRBV7-6 and TRBJ2-7, with TRBD2 matching 8 bases. CDR1 and CDR2 from the germline V gene are SGHVS and FNYEAQ. Trimming took 2 bases from V and 4 from J; bases not matched to a gene: 7. The CDR3 is 15 amino acids. The CDR3 DNA is TGTGCCAGCAGCTTACGGGGGGGGGAGGAGTACGAGCAGTACTTC. As protein: CASSLRGGEEYEQYF.

The rearrangement links TRBV28 to TRBJ2-2; 10 bases are a match to TRBD1. The CDR3 is made up of 16 amino acids. Germline V CDR1 and CDR2: MDHEN, SYDVKM. The J segment lost 4 bases and the V segment lost 6 bases, leaving 8 bases of the junction unmatched. The DNA of the CDR3 is TGTGCCAGCAGGCCCGGGACAGGGGCGTTCACCGGGGAGCTGTTTTTT. Translating it yields CASRPGTGAFTGELFF.

J is TRBJ1-1 and V is TRBV6-5; TRBD1 aligns across 8 bases. Germline V gene sequence: CDR1 MNHEY, CDR2 SVGAGI. V gave up 7 bases and J gave up 2 bases; unmatched junction bases: 6. This CDR3 has 14 residues. CDR3 bases: TGTGCCAGCAACCTCAGGGGGCTAAACACTGAAGCTTTCTTT. It encodes CASNLRGLNTEAFF.

The rearrangement uses TRBV5-1 and TRBJ1-1; the D gene is possibly TRBD1 (5 bases). V gave up 0 bases and J gave up 6 bases, with 12 bases separating them. The germline V gene encodes CDR1 SGHRS and CDR2 YFSETQ. This CDR3 contains 14 residues. CDR3 DNA sequence: TGCGCCAGCAGCTTGGGGATGGTGGGGCCTGAAGCTTTCTTT. Translating it yields CASSLGMVGPEAFF.

The V and J genes are TRBV5-1 and TRBJ2-1, with 8 bases lining up with TRBD2. The ends lost 3 bases at V and 3 bases at J; junction bases unmatched: 5. The germline V gene encodes CDR1 SGHRS and CDR2 YFSETQ. The CDR3 has 15 residues. CDR3 in DNA: TGCGCCAGCAGCTCTACCGGGAGGGTCTACAATGAGCAGTTCTTC. Its protein is CASSSTGRVYNEQFF.